This passage covers 27 T cell receptor beta chains from one sample sequenced in a study of CD8+ T cells in alopecia areata. Following extraction, RNA underwent reverse transcription to cDNA, which served as the sequencing template. Clones were read by immunoSEQ multiplex PCR, and TCRdb kept only the in-frame ones, dropping some. The sample carries 150,000 to 200,000 clones, less than 70% recorded once. Noted treatment: oral pan-JAK inhibitor, 5-10 mg twice daily. This sample comprised CD4+ T cells sorted from blood, obtained at week 24, from a patient treated with tofacitinib. The receptor set was obtained from a human donor with alopecia areata.

This sequence joins TRBV7-9 and TRBJ2-5; weak D call: TRBD1 (5 bases). Trimming pared 5 bases from V and 1 base from J, leaving 11 bases between. This CDR3 comprises 14 residues. Germline V gives CDR1 SEHNR, CDR2 FQNEAQ (reference sequence). CDR3 amino acids: CASSPGHPQETQYF. The DNA of the CDR3 is TGTGCCAGCAGCCCTGGACATCCCCAAGAGACCCAGTACTTC.

This clone was recorded once. The chain recombines TRBV15 with TRBJ1-2; 7 bases fit TRBD1. The germline V gene has CDR1 LNHNV and CDR2 YYDKDF (reference sequence). This CDR3 has 14 residues. V lost 0 bases to trimming and J lost 6 bases; unmatched junction nucleotides: 4. The CDR3 spells CATSRDGDSHGYTF. CDR3 DNA sequence: TGTGCCACCAGCAGAGATGGGGACAGTCATGGCTACACCTTC.

The chain is built from TRBV29-1 and TRBJ2-2, with 12 nucleotides matching TRBD2. The CDR3 spans 15 residues. The V segment lost 3 bases and the J segment 6 bases; nucleotides outside the gene matches: 5. The germline V gene encodes CDR1 SQVTM and CDR2 ANQGSEA. CDR3 region: CSVDALAGGAGELFF. In nucleotides, the CDR3 is TGCAGCGTTGACGCCCTAGCGGGGGGGGCCGGGGAGCTGTTTTTT.

The CDR3 sequence is CASSFGLLTGELFF. CDR3 nucleotides: TGTGCCAGCAGCTTTGGACTTCTCACCGGGGAGCTGTTTTTT. V gene TRBV7-9 combines with J gene TRBJ2-2; TRBD2 might be the D (5 bases). Germline V lookup: CDR1 SEHNR, CDR2 FQNEAQ (reference sequence). The CDR3 runs to 14 residues. Trimming cost V 3 bases and J 4 bases, with 9 bases left between them. Variable domain in full (rest from reference TRBV7-9 and TRBJ2-2): DTGVSQNPRHKITKRGQNVTFRCDPISEHNRLYWYRQTLGQGPEFLTYFQNEAQLEKSRLLSDRFSAERPKGSFSTLEIQRTEQGDSAMYLCASSFGLLTGELFFGEGSRLTVL.

The chain is built from TRBV4-1 and TRBJ2-7, with TRBD1 as a possible D gene (6 bases). The CDR3 is 14 residues long. CDR1 and CDR2 from the germline V gene are MGHRA and YSYEKL. V lost 0 bases, J lost 2 bases, and 8 bases lay in between. CDR3 DNA: TGCGCCAGCAGCCAAGATCAGGGGACCTACGAGCAGTACTTC. Protein product: CASSQDQGTYEQYF.

The V gene is TRBV15, the J gene TRBJ2-7, with D unclear. The V and J ends lost 0 bases and 0 bases respectively, with 6 bases between them. CDR3 length: 14 residues. Looked up from germline, CDR1 is LNHNV and CDR2 is YYDKDF (reference sequence). Here the CDR3 reads CATSREGPSYEQYF. The CDR3 bases are TGTGCCACCAGCAGAGAAGGGCCCTCCTACGAGCAGTACTTC. The full variable domain, rest sourced from reference TRBV15 and TRBJ2-7, is DAMVIQNPRYQVTQFGKPVTLSCSQTLNHNVMYWYQQKSSQAPKLLFHYYDKDFNNEADTPDNFQSRRPNTSFCFLDIRSPGLGDTAMYLCATSREGPSYEQYFGPGTRLTVT.

The table lists this clone with a few counts. The chain combines TRBV14 with TRBJ2-6, with D hard to call. CDR1 and CDR2 (germline): SGHDN, FVKESK. Trimming pared 4 bases from V and 2 bases from J, leaving 9 bases between. The CDR3 runs to 15 residues. Here the CDR3 DNA reads TGTGCCAGCAGCCCACAGTTTCCTGGGGCCAACGTCCTGACTTTC. Protein sequence: CASSPQFPGANVLTF.

This chain joins TRBV5-6 and TRBJ2-7; 14 bases line up with TRBD2. V lost 5 bases, J lost 2 bases, and 9 bases stayed unmatched. CDR3 length equals 17 residues. Germline V gives CDR1 SGHDT, CDR2 YYEEEE. CDR3 region: CASSSGLAGVATYEQYF. The CDR3 bases are TGTGCCAGCAGTTCGGGACTAGCGGGGGTCGCAACCTACGAGCAGTACTTC.

The chain couples TRBV18 to TRBJ2-7, with D maybe TRBD1 (6 bases). The CDR3 spans 15 residues. Trimming took 3 bases from V and 2 from J, leaving 14 bases between them. Germline values: CDR1 KGHSH, CDR2 LQKENI. In DNA form, the CDR3 reads TGTGCCAGCTCACCCCCGGGACAAATCCCCTACGAGCAGTACTTC. Its protein product is CASSPPGQIPYEQYF.

The gene calls are TRBV30 and TRBJ2-4; maybe TRBD1 (5 bases). There are 13 residues in the CDR3. Trimming removed 2 bases from V and 2 bases from J, with 7 bases in between. Germline V CDR1 and CDR2: GTSNPN, SVGIG (reference sequence). In DNA form, the CDR3 reads TGTGCCTGGAGTCGACAGTCCAAAAACATTCAGTACTTC. Protein product: CAWSRQSKNIQYF.

The CDR3 DNA sequence: TGTGCCAGCAGCTACCGGGAATCTGGGGCCAACGTCCTGACTTTC. Translating gives CASSYRESGANVLTF. The chain uses TRBV7-8 and TRBJ2-6, with D possibly being TRBD2 (5 bases). This CDR3 contains 15 residues. CDR1 is SGHVS and CDR2 is FQNEAQ in the germline V gene. V lost 4 bases to trimming and J lost 1 base, with 8 bases between them.

This clone was detected a few times. This chain connects TRBV2 to TRBJ2-7; unclear D gene. This CDR3 has 15 residues. The V end lost 3 bases, the J end lost 6 bases, and 18 bases lay between the germline ends. The germline gives CDR1 SNHLY, CDR2 FYNNEI. The CDR3 coding sequence is TGTGCCAGCAGTGATTTGTCTTTGGGGTTAGGCGAGCAGTACTTC. It specifies CASSDLSLGLGEQYF.

V and J are TRBV10-3 and TRBJ2-6; D is possibly TRBD1 (5 bases). Trimming shortened V by 4 bases and J by 7 bases, and 8 bases separated the two germline ends. The CDR3 has 13 residues. CDR1 ENHRY and CDR2 SYGVKD come from the germline V gene. CDR3 sequence reads: CAISVQGANVLTF. Written as DNA, the CDR3 is TGTGCCATCAGTGTTCAGGGAGCCAACGTCCTGACTTTC.

The chain has TRBV7-3 and TRBJ2-6, with unresolved D. CDR1 and CDR2 (germline): SGHTA, FQGTGA. The CDR3 sequence is 15 residues long. Trimming shortened V by 1 base and J by 3 bases, and 7 bases separated the two germline ends. The CDR3 DNA follows: TGTGCCAGCAGCTTAATGGCAGTTGGGGCCAACGTCCTGACTTTC. This sequence encodes CASSLMAVGANVLTF.

The chain employs TRBV5-1 and TRBJ1-6; weak D call: TRBD1 (5 bases). The CDR3 spans 15 residues. Germline V gives CDR1 SGHRS, CDR2 YFSETQ. V was cut by 6 bases and J by 9 bases, with 19 bases left in between. The CDR3, as DNA: TGCGCCAGCACTCCCCGGGACGATATGGGTTCACCCCTCCACTTT. Residues: CASTPRDDMGSPLHF.

The DNA of the CDR3 is TGTGCCAGCAGTTACTCCAGGGATCAGCCCCAGCATTTT. Its protein is CASSYSRDQPQHF. The chain couples TRBV6-5 to TRBJ1-5; TRBD1 might be the D (5 bases). The CDR3 has 13 amino acids. Germline CDR1 MNHEY, CDR2 SVGAGI. Trimming took 0 bases from V and 5 from J, leaving 5 bases between them.

This chain links TRBV7-9 with TRBJ1-4; 7 positions match TRBD1. Germline CDR1 is SEHNR and CDR2 is FQNEAQ (reference sequence). The CDR3 runs 12 residues. V shed 10 bases, J shed 7 bases, and the junction held 6 bases outside the gene matches. The CDR3 region is CAIPAGGEKLFF. Here the CDR3 DNA reads TGTGCCATCCCCGCAGGGGGTGAAAAACTGTTTTTT.

V and J are TRBV6-5 and TRBJ1-1; 12 positions agree with TRBD1. Looked up from germline, CDR1 is MNHEY and CDR2 is SVGAGI. Unmatched junction bases numbered 13, after V lost 6 bases and J lost 11 bases. This CDR3 region has 15 residues. This chain's CDR3 is CASSRPGTGGLAAFF. In nucleotides, the CDR3 is TGTGCCAGCAGCCGTCCCGGGACAGGGGGCTTGGCTGCTTTCTTT.

The chain uses TRBV19 and TRBJ2-2, with D possibly matching TRBD2 (6 bases). There are 18 residues in the CDR3. Between the trimmed V and J ends, which lost 6 bases and 2 bases, there was a span of 22 bases. Germline CDR1 is LNHDA and CDR2 is SQIVND (reference sequence). The CDR3, as DNA: TGTGCCAGTAGATACTCCCTGGGACTCCGGGGAAACACCGGGGAGCTGTTTTTT. Protein product: CASRYSLGLRGNTGELFF.

In the case of this clone: The identical CDR3 is also encoded by other nucleotide sequences in the sample. The chain recombines TRBV30 with TRBJ1-3; D not certain. Deletions cut 0 bases from V and 1 base from J, with 7 bases between. The CDR3 runs 14 residues. Germline V gene data show CDR1 as GTSNPN and CDR2 as SVGIG (reference sequence). CDR3 loop: CAWSVGGSGNTIYF. CDR3 nucleotide sequence: TGTGCCTGGAGTGTAGGCGGGTCTGGAAACACCATATATTTT.

Notes on this clone: Other DNA variants within this sample encode the same CDR3. In nucleotides, the CDR3 is TGTGCCATCAGTGAGACGGGCCTTAGCAATCAGCCCCAGCATTTT. It yields the protein CAISETGLSNQPQHF. The chain carries TRBV10-3 and TRBJ1-5; no firm D call. Per germline, CDR1 ENHRY and CDR2 SYGVKD. The CDR3 has 15 residues. V was pared by 2 bases and J by 0 bases, with 8 bases between.

Comment on this clone: The same CDR3 arises from other DNA sequences in this sample as well. The V and J genes are TRBV5-1 and TRBJ1-5; 11 nucleotides match TRBD1. Germline V gives CDR1 SGHRS, CDR2 YFSETQ. CDR3 size: 14 residues. The V and J ends lost 4 bases and 5 bases, in that order; junction bases with no gene match: 2. CDR3 protein: CASSVGQGDQPQHF. CDR3 in DNA: TGCGCCAGCAGCGTGGGACAGGGGGATCAGCCCCAGCATTTT.

The chain links TRBV30 to TRBJ1-6; tentatively, D is TRBD1 (5 bases). The CDR3 has 14 amino acids. Deletions cut 2 bases from V and 4 bases from J, with 9 bases between. Germline CDR1 reads GTSNPN; CDR2 reads SVGIG (reference sequence). The CDR3 coding sequence is TGTGCCTGGAGTCCCGGGACTTATAATTCACCCCTCCACTTT. Amino acids: CAWSPGTYNSPLHF.

This clone was recorded a few times. This sequence joins TRBV29-1 and TRBJ2-3; D might be TRBD2 (6 bases). The CDR3 contains 13 residues. V lost 7 bases and J lost 0, with 11 bases in between. Germline assignment: CDR1 SQVTM and CDR2 ANQGSEA. DNA for the CDR3: TGCAGCGCCCGGGACTCCAGCACAGATACGCAGTATTTT. Translating it yields CSARDSSTDTQYF.

The V and J genes are TRBV6-1 and TRBJ1-6; TRBD1 matches at 8 bases. The CDR3 is made up of 14 amino acids. Germline V gives CDR1 MNHNS, CDR2 SASEGT. J gave up 7 bases and V 5 bases, and 4 bases lay outside the gene matches. CDR3 sequence: CASSQQGVNSPLHF. The DNA for the CDR3 is TGTGCCAGCAGTCAACAGGGGGTCAATTCACCCCTCCACTTT.

This chain uses TRBV19 with TRBJ1-2; maybe TRBD1 (6 bases). Germline CDR1 is LNHDA and CDR2 is SQIVND (reference sequence). The CDR3 consists of 16 residues. Deletions cut 7 bases from V and 0 bases from J, with 18 bases between. CDR3 in DNA: TGTGCCAGTAACAAACCTTCCACAGGGACTAACTATGGCTACACCTTC. As protein: CASNKPSTGTNYGYTF.

CDR3 amino acids: CAWRQENTEAFF. Here the CDR3 DNA reads TGTGCCTGGAGACAGGAGAACACTGAAGCTTTCTTT. This chain joins TRBV30 and TRBJ1-1, with D possibly being TRBD1 (5 bases). Trimming cost V 3 bases and J 1 base, with 6 bases left between them. The germline V gene has CDR1 GTSNPN and CDR2 SVGIG (reference sequence). The CDR3 runs to 12 residues.